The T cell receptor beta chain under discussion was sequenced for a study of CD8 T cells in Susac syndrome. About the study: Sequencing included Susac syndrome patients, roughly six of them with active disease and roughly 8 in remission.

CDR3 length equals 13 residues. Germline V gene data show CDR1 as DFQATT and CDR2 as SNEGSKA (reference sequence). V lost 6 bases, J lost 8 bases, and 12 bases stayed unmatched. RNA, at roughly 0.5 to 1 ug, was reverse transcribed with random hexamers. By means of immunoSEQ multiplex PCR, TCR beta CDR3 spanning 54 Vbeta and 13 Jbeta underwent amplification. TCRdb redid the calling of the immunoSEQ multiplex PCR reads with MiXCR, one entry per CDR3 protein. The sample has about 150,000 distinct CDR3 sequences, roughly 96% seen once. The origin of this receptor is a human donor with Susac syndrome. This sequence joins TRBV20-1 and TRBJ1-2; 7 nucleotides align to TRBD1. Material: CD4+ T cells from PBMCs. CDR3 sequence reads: CSALTGTGKGYTF. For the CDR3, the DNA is TGCAGTGCCCTGACAGGGACTGGGAAGGGCTACACCTTC.